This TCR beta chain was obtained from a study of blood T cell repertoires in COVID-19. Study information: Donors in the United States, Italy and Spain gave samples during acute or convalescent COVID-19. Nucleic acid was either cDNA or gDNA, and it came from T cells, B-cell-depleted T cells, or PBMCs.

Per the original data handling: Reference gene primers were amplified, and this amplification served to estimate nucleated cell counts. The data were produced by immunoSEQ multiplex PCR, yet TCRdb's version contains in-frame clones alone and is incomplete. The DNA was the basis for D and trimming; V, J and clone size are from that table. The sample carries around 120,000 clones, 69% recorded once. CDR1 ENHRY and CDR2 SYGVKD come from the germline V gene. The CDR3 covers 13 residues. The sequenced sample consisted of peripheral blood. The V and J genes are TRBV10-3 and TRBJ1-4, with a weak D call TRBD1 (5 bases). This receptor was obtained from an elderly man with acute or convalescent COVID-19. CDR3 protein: CATSPGRGEKLFF. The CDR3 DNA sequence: TGTGCGACATCTCCAGGGAGGGGTGAAAAACTGTTTTTT.